The following is a T cell receptor beta chain sequence with its context. This clonotype was seen many times. Its antigen remains undetermined. Within one base of it there is no much larger clone, and no base qualities were kept. This specimen belongs to a study of blood T cells in healthy people across ages (dated by TCRdb to the mid-2010s). Study-wide context: Template switching captured roughly one uniquely barcoded TCR beta cDNA molecule per two T cells in model experiments. The study measured age-related changes in TCR beta repertoire diversity using deep sequencing normalized with unique cDNA molecular identifiers. The donors were split into four age groups: young (average about 15 years), middle-aged (roughly 42), aged (over 55) and long-lived (82). To avoid experimental bias, donors of different ages were distributed randomly across sequencing lanes. The study analyzed two additional independent replicas of 1 million unique cDNA reads from the same blood draw for two donors, one aged 18 to 29 and one aged 80 or older.

The roughly 39 donors, aged about 6 to 95 years, were systemically healthy Caucasian individuals from Russia. Roughly 9.5 milliliters of peripheral blood were drawn from each donor into EDTA-treated Vacutainer tubes. PBMCs were isolated by Ficoll-Paque density-gradient centrifugation, with at least 7 million obtained per sample. Trizol reagent was used to extract total RNA from the PBMCs, yielding at least 6 micrograms per sample. For every donor, flow cytometry on a PBMC aliquot measured the percentage of naive CD45RAhigh/CD27high T cells. The CDR3 starts with the cysteine, ends with the phenylalanine, and has 15 residues. Solely the CDR3 DNA is kept, with 45 bases framed from the first base. CDR1 and CDR2 are read off the germline V gene as SGHAT and FQNNGV. The V end loses 5 bases and the J end loses 4 bases, and a stretch of 17 bases separates them. Receptor amplification or capture employed 5' RACE. Instrument used: Illumina HiSeq 2500. The second PCR ran for about 6 to 12 cycles and used a J-beta primer mix along with a sample-barcoded 5' primer. A template-switch 5' adaptor carrying 12 random nucleotides introduced a unique molecular identifier onto each TCR beta cDNA molecule. Each sample yielded at least 2.5 million CDR3-containing paired-end reads. First-strand cDNA synthesis was performed from all RNA using the Mint cDNA synthesis kit, with priming by a TRBC-specific oligonucleotide. After uracil-DNA glycosylase treatment, a first 18-cycle PCR used universal primers M1SS and BC2_uni_R on all cDNA. In the authors' own workflow: For normalization, 1 million high-quality reads, each with a distinct molecular identifier, were randomly selected from each sample. Instead of being binned into consensus sequences, reads that shared molecular identifiers were thrown out. MiTCR, run with a Q25 quality threshold and the strictest error-elimination algorithm, handled CDR3 identification, clonotype clustering and error correction. A nonparametric unseen species model using Euler transformation provided a lower-bound estimate of total TCR beta diversity. The raw public reads went through TCRdb reprocessing: fastp at Q25, MiXCR clone calling, in-frame beta chains kept. Under each unique CDR3 protein, matching rows form one entry showing the most common genes and DNA. The V and J calls shown here were made by TCRdb, not taken from the authors' results. In all, the sample holds 1,100,000 or so distinct CDR3 sequences, and 40% to 45% of those were seen once. The ten largest make up approximately 19% of the sample.

What the research found in general, with its limitations: The CMV infection status of donors was not known, potentially confounding age-related changes in expanded clonotypes. There was a strong correlation between observed TCR beta diversity and the percentage of naive T cells measured by flow cytometry. Since profiling was done on bulk unsorted PBMCs, naive and antigen-experienced compartments could not be conclusively compared. As age increased, observed TCR beta diversity per million T cells dropped in a roughly linear way, and a significant reduction was already evident by age 40. Estimates of total diversity from one million sequenced T cells were regarded as lower bounds and underestimates. Compared with the aged group, the long-lived group had more naive CD4+ T cells, fewer expanded clones and increased TCR diversity, a pattern suggesting age selection.

The receptor was derived from an older woman in good health. The sample was blood. The sequence links TRBV11-2 to TRBJ1-2; matching of 6 bases hints at TRBD1 as the D gene. The base sequence is TGTGCCAGCAGCGCGAGGGGGGCGCAGGGCTATGGCTACACCTTC. This gives the protein CASSARGAQGYGYTF.